The T cell receptor (beta chain) under discussion was sequenced for a study of control samples from healthy donors and cancer patients. Some clones are missing from TCRdb's copy, which holds only in-frame ones; the method was immunoSEQ multiplex PCR. The top ten hold 5% to 7% of the sample, which has hundreds of thousands of clones, 90% seen once. V was pared by 2 bases and J by 0 bases, with 7 bases between. The germline CDR1 and CDR2 sequences are SNHLY and FYNNEI. This CDR3 has 14 residues. The sequence was obtained from a man aged 40-55 years with head and neck cancer. The chain joins TRBV2 to TRBJ1-1; D is unresolved. Sequencing was carried out using PBMCs. For the CDR3, the DNA is TGTGCCAGCAGTGAAAGGGTTTTGAACACTGAAGCTTTCTTT. It encodes CASSERVLNTEAFF.